These 20 T cell receptor beta chains share one sample of origin, sequenced in a study of blood T cell repertoires in COVID-19. Some clones are missing from TCRdb's copy, which holds only in-frame ones; the method was immunoSEQ multiplex PCR. The sample lists fewer than 45,000 clones, around 70% occurring once. Material: peripheral blood. These TCRs come from a man aged 65 to 79 with COVID-19, enrolled during active disease.

This clone has only a few counts. The chain uses TRBV9 and TRBJ2-7, with D maybe TRBD1 (5 bases). The CDR3 length is 12 residues. Germline V CDR1 and CDR2: SGDLS, YYNGEE. V lost 2 bases and J lost 7, with 10 bases in between. The CDR3 loop reads CASSVGAQEQYF. For the CDR3, the DNA is TGTGCCAGCAGCGTTGGGGCGCAGGAGCAGTACTTC.

J is TRBJ1-1 and V is TRBV30; D is uncertain. There are 14 residues in the CDR3. CDR1 and CDR2 from the germline V gene are GTSNPN and SVGIG (reference sequence). V lost 3 bases and J 6 bases, leaving 17 bases between the germline ends. The CDR3 sequence is CAWRSGPGAPEAFF. DNA for the CDR3: TGTGCCTGGAGAAGCGGCCCCGGAGCCCCTGAAGCTTTCTTT.

The chain has TRBV5-1 and TRBJ1-2; 7 nucleotides align to TRBD1. The trim removed 0 bases at V and 5 bases at J, leaving 4 bases unmatched. Germline CDR1 reads SGHRS; CDR2 reads YFSETQ. The CDR3 is made up of 14 amino acids. The CDR3 bases are TGCGCCAGCAGCTTGGAGTCAGGGGGATATGGCTACACCTTC. Amino acids: CASSLESGGYGYTF.

The CDR3 spells CASSASDRFSGNTIYF. CDR3 coding DNA: TGTGCCAGCAGTGCATCTGACAGGTTCTCTGGAAACACCATATATTTT. This sequence joins TRBV25-1 and TRBJ1-3; D perhaps matches TRBD1 (6 bases). V was clipped by 4 bases and J by 0 bases, with 13 bases between them. Germline V gene lookup returns CDR1 MGHDK and CDR2 SYGVNS. The CDR3 totals 16 residues. Full variable domain (remainder filled in from reference TRBV25-1 and TRBJ1-3): EADIYQTPRYLVIGTGKKITLECSQTMGHDKMYWYQQDPGMELHLIHYSYGVNSTEKGDLSSESTVSRIRTEHFPLTLESARPSHTSQYLCASSASDRFSGNTIYFGEGSWLTVV.

This clone showed up many times. CDR3 loop: CASSLGRQDNEQFF. The CDR3 nucleotides are TGCGCCAGCAGCTTGGGACGACAGGACAATGAGCAGTTCTTC. V is TRBV5-1 and J is TRBJ2-1; weak D call: TRBD1 (6 bases). Germline-derived CDR1 and CDR2 are SGHRS and YFSETQ. With 0 bases removed from V and 5 bases from J, the gap between germline ends came to 9 bases. The CDR3 contains 14 residues. Full variable domain (outside the CDR3, taken from reference TRBV5-1 and TRBJ2-1): KAGVTQTPRYLIKTRGQQVTLSCSPISGHRSVSWYQQTPGQGLQFLFEYFSETQRNKGNFPGRFSGRQFSNSRSEMNVSTLELGDSALYLCASSLGRQDNEQFFGPGTRLTVL.

The J gene is TRBJ2-7, the V gene TRBV7-2, with unresolved D. The CDR3 is 11 amino acids. The V end lost 2 bases, the J end lost 4 bases, and 3 bases lay between the germline ends. Germline CDR1 reads SGHTA; CDR2 reads FQGNSA. Here the CDR3 reads CASSLSYEQYF. The CDR3 DNA follows: TGTGCCAGCAGCTTATCATACGAGCAGTACTTC.

The chain recombines TRBV11-3 with TRBJ1-1; possible D gene TRBD1, 6 bases. The CDR3 is 13 amino acids. Germline loops: CDR1 SGHNT, CDR2 YENEEA. Trimming cost V 5 bases and J 6 bases, with 13 bases left between them. The CDR3 bases are TGTGCCAGCAGCCAATTCAGGGGCGCTGAAGCTTTCTTT. Translating it yields CASSQFRGAEAFF.

This clone appeared many times. The rearrangement uses TRBV4-1 and TRBJ2-1; 8 bases match TRBD2. The CDR3 runs to 15 residues. The germline V gene has CDR1 MGHRA and CDR2 YSYEKL. Trimming took 1 base from V and 8 from J; bases not matched to a gene: 7. CDR3 in DNA: TGCGCCAGCAGCCAAGGAAGACGGGGGGGCGATGAGCAGTTCTTC. Translating gives CASSQGRRGGDEQFF.

This clone was seen a few times. The rearrangement links TRBV14 to TRBJ2-7; TRBD1 agrees at 7 bases. Per the germline V gene, CDR1 is SGHDN and CDR2 is FVKESK. Unmatched junction bases numbered 13, after V lost 4 bases and J lost 10 bases. The CDR3 has 14 amino acids. The CDR3 sequence: CASSRPPNRGQQYF. CDR3 DNA: TGTGCCAGCAGCCGGCCCCCCAACAGGGGACAACAGTACTTC.

For the CDR3, the DNA is TGCGCCAGCAGCCTGCAAGGGGGTAGCAATCAGCCCCAGCATTTT. Its translation: CASSLQGGSNQPQHF. This chain joins TRBV5-1 and TRBJ1-5, with D perhaps matching TRBD1 (6 bases). This CDR3 has 15 amino acids. Germline CDR1 and CDR2: SGHRS and YFSETQ. V was cut by 4 bases and J by 0 bases, with 11 bases left in between.

The V call is TRBV27, the J call TRBJ2-1; 11 bases match TRBD1. V dropped 2 bases and J dropped 8; count of bases not matched to a gene: 5. The CDR3 has 15 amino acids. From germline, CDR1 is MNHEY and CDR2 SMNVEV (reference sequence). CDR3 DNA: TGTGCCAGCAGTTTAGGCGGGACAGGGGGACATGAGCAGTTCTTC. It yields the protein CASSLGGTGGHEQFF.

The chain employs TRBV10-3 and TRBJ1-2, with TRBD1 as a possible D gene (6 bases). Trimming left V 3 bases short and J 6 bases short, with 8 bases between. CDR3 length equals 12 residues. Germline V gene lookup returns CDR1 ENHRY and CDR2 SYGVKD. The CDR3 DNA reads as TGTGCCATCAGTGACCACAGGGATGGCTACACCTTC. Amino acids: CAISDHRDGYTF.

This chain uses TRBV5-6 with TRBJ1-2; maybe TRBD1 (6 bases). Germline CDR1 and CDR2: SGHDT and YYEEEE. Trimming cost V 0 bases and J 4 bases, with 19 bases left between them. The CDR3 has 17 amino acids. In DNA form, the CDR3 reads TGTGCCAGCAGCTTGGCCGGTATGGATGGGACAAGCTATGGCTACACCTTC. Encoded protein: CASSLAGMDGTSYGYTF.

This chain connects TRBV7-3 to TRBJ2-1; D gene uncertain. This CDR3 spans 15 amino acids. Germline assignment: CDR1 SGHTA and CDR2 FQGTGA. The ends were cut back, 1 base at V and 0 bases at J, with 7 bases in the middle. The CDR3 DNA sequence: TGTGCCAGCAGCTTAAACAGCAACTCCTACAATGAGCAGTTCTTC. It specifies CASSLNSNSYNEQFF.

This clone was counted between two and nine times. The gene calls are TRBV7-2 and TRBJ2-2; 11 bases agree with TRBD2. This CDR3 spans 16 amino acids. Per the germline V gene, CDR1 is SGHTA and CDR2 is FQGNSA. V trimming: 4 bases; J trimming: 1 base; junction bases outside the gene matches: 2. CDR3 residues: CASSSTSGGNTGELFF. The CDR3 DNA is TGTGCCAGCAGCTCCACTAGCGGGGGGAACACCGGGGAGCTGTTTTTT.

This clone has just a few counts. This chain connects TRBV4-3 to TRBJ1-4; D remains ambiguous. Germline assignment: CDR1 LGHNA and CDR2 YSLEER. Trimming shortened V by 3 bases and J by 7 bases, and 12 bases separated the two germline ends. CDR3 size: 14 residues. CDR3 amino acids: CASSHTTRTEKLFF. CDR3 in DNA: TGCGCCAGCAGCCACACGACTAGGACTGAAAAACTGTTTTTT.

The chain combines TRBV5-4 with TRBJ2-3, with D tentatively TRBD1 (6 bases). Germline CDR1 reads SGHNT; CDR2 reads YYREEE (reference sequence). V gave up 4 bases and J gave up 0 bases, with 12 bases separating them. The CDR3 runs to 15 residues. The CDR3 DNA is TGTGCCAGCAGCCATGGACAGTCTAGCACAGATACGCAGTATTTT. Translating gives CASSHGQSSTDTQYF.

The gene calls are TRBV5-1 and TRBJ2-7; 12 positions match TRBD2. This CDR3 has 16 residues. From germline, CDR1 is SGHRS and CDR2 YFSETQ. The trim removed 2 bases at V and 6 bases at J, leaving 9 bases unmatched. The CDR3 protein is CASSFASGRAPREQYF. Here the CDR3 DNA reads TGCGCCAGCAGCTTCGCTAGCGGGAGGGCTCCTCGCGAGCAGTACTTC.

The chain combines TRBV6-1 with TRBJ1-2; 9 nucleotides match TRBD1. V shed 0 bases and J 4 bases; nucleotides not matched to a gene: 3. The CDR3 spans 15 residues. The germline V gene has CDR1 MNHNS and CDR2 SASEGT. The DNA for the CDR3 is TGTGCCAGCAGTGAAGCACAGGGGGCCAGCTATGGCTACACCTTC. Translated, it gives CASSEAQGASYGYTF.

V usage is TRBV18 and J usage is TRBJ2-1, with D perhaps TRBD1 (5 bases). This CDR3 region has 16 residues. Germline V gene lookup returns CDR1 KGHSH and CDR2 LQKENI. Trimming removed 0 bases at V and 1 base at J, with 10 bases between. The CDR3 bases are TGTGCCAGCTCACCACCCGTACAGGAGTCCTACAATGAGCAGTTCTTC. Encoded protein: CASSPPVQESYNEQFF.